The 8 T cell receptor beta chains presented below share a single source sample, sequenced in a study of blood T cell repertoires in COVID-19. Assay used: immunoSEQ multiplex PCR; TCRdb lists only in-frame clones, some missing. The sample records 150,000 to 200,000 clones, 65% to 90% being singletons. Sequencing input: peripheral blood. The source of these receptors is a woman aged 40 to 50 with COVID-19, enrolled during active disease.

The chain couples TRBV2 to TRBJ2-3; 10 bases align to TRBD1. With V trimmed by 7 bases and J by 3 bases, 7 bases remained unmatched. Germline CDR1 is SNHLY and CDR2 is FYNNEI. The CDR3 contains 15 residues. CDR3 region: CASKRQGARTDTQYF. CDR3 nucleotides: TGTGCCAGCAAGAGACAGGGGGCTAGAACAGATACGCAGTATTTT.

This chain connects TRBV4-1 to TRBJ1-5; 7 bases line up with TRBD1. The germline gives CDR1 MGHRA, CDR2 YSYEKL. This CDR3 spans 15 amino acids. The V segment lost 2 bases and the J segment 4 bases; nucleotides outside the gene matches: 5. CDR3 nucleotides: TGCGCCAGCAGCCAACCCCCAGGGGGGAATCAGCCCCAGCATTTT. Its translation is CASSQPPGGNQPQHF.

This sequence joins TRBV3-1 (or the pseudogene TRBV3-2) and TRBJ1-3; D remains unclear. CDR3 length equals 15 residues. Trimming removed 1 base from V and 7 bases from J, with 14 bases in between. The germline V gene has CDR1 LGHDT and CDR2 YNNKEL (reference sequence). CDR3 residues: CASSQGLLAGNTIYF. DNA of the CDR3: TGTGCCAGCAGCCAAGGTCTACTCGCGGGGAACACCATATATTTT.

This chain connects TRBV6-1 to TRBJ1-5; possibly TRBD1 for D (6 bases). Per the germline V gene, CDR1 is MNHNS and CDR2 is SASEGT. The CDR3 sequence is 16 residues long. The V end was cut by 3 bases, the J end by 0 bases, with 12 bases between. Written as DNA, the CDR3 is TGTGCCAGCAGTGAGTATGAGGGGGATAGCAATCAGCCCCAGCATTTT. Translating it yields CASSEYEGDSNQPQHF.

The chain uses TRBV21-1 and TRBJ2-3; the D segment call TRBD1 is taken from the table without a DNA check. TRBV21-1 is an annotated pseudogene. The CDR3 has 15 amino acids. The CDR3 sequence is CASSETTGVGDTQYF. The CDR3 DNA reads TGTGCCAGCAGCGAGACGACAGGGGTAGGAGATACGCAGTATTTT.

This clone was observed once. V gene TRBV7-2 combines with J gene TRBJ2-1; the match to TRBD1 covers 9 bases. Losses at the gene ends were 5 bases for V and 9 bases for J; bases not matched to a gene: 8. The CDR3 covers 14 residues. The V gene's germline CDR1 is SGHTA and CDR2 FQGNSA. DNA of the CDR3: TGTGCCAGCAGCCCATGGGACAGGGTCAGTGAGCAGTTCTTC. It yields the protein CASSPWDRVSEQFF.

The chain links TRBV15 to TRBJ2-1, with D tentatively TRBD2 (5 bases). From germline, CDR1 is LNHNV and CDR2 YYDKDF (reference sequence). The CDR3 loop spans 15 amino acids. V was cut by 1 base and J by 5 bases, with 12 bases left in between. The CDR3 DNA sequence: TGTGCCACCAGCAGAGGGGATAGAGCGGACAATGAGCAGTTCTTC. Translation: CATSRGDRADNEQFF.

V usage is TRBV5-1 and J usage is TRBJ2-7; the D gene is possibly TRBD1 (6 bases). Germline V gene data show CDR1 as SGHRS and CDR2 as YFSETQ. V lost 2 bases and J lost 4, with 16 bases in between. This CDR3 region has 15 residues. This CDR3 is CASSFGGQTIYEQYF. CDR3 bases: TGCGCCAGCAGCTTTGGGGGACAAACAATTTACGAGCAGTACTTC.